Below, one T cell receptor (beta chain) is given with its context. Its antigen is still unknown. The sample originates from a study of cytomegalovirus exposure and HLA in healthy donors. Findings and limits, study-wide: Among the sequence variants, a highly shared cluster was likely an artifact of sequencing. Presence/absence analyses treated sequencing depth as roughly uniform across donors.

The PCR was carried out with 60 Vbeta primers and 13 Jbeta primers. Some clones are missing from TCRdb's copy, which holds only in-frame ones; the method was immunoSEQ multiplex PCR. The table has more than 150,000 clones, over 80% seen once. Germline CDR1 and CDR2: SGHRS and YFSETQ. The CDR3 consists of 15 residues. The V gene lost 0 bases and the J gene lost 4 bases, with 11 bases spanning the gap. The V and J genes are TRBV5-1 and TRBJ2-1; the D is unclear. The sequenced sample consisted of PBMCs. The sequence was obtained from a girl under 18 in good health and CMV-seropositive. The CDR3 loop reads CASSLAGVNYNEQFF. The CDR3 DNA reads TGCGCCAGCAGCTTGGCTGGAGTCAATTACAATGAGCAGTTCTTC.